These T cell receptor beta chains were read from a single sample in a study of blood T cell repertoires in COVID-19. Some clones are missing from TCRdb's copy, which holds only in-frame ones; the method was immunoSEQ multiplex PCR. The sample shows fewer than 600,000 clones, roughly nine tenths of them seen only once. Sequenced: peripheral blood. Every receptor here comes from a man between 18 and 29 years old with COVID-19, enrolled during active disease. Each CDR3 is given with its conserved first and last residue. The D gene is left open where the match is weak. Rows give clone size only sometimes, using once, few, many, or a class for an expanded clone.

V	D	size	J	DNA	CDR3
TRBV7-9	.	.	TRBJ2-3	TGTGCCAGCAGCTTAGCGGGGGCGGATACGCAGTATTTT	CASSLAGADTQYF
TRBV7-2	TRBD1	.	TRBJ2-7	TGTGCCAGCAGCTACGGGGCAGGGGGCTACGAGCAGTACTTC	CASSYGAGGYEQYF
TRBV19	.	.	TRBJ1-2	TGTGCCAGTACCCAGGGTTTGGGCGGCTACACCTTC	CASTQGLGGYTF
TRBV7-6	.	.	TRBJ2-3	TGTGCCAGCAGCTTAGTCACAGCGGTGCCAACAGATACGCAGTATTTT	CASSLVTAVPTDTQYF
TRBV6-6	TRBD2	.	TRBJ2-3	TGTGCCAGCAGCTCCCTAGCGGGGGGGCAAGATACGCAGTATTTT	CASSSLAGGQDTQYF
TRBV2	TRBD2	.	TRBJ2-1	TGTGCCAGCAGTCCTAGCGGGAGGGGTTACAATGAGCAGTTCTTC	CASSPSGRGYNEQFF
TRBV12-3/TRBV12-4	.	once	TRBJ2-1	TGTGCCAGCAGTTTAGGGGGGCATGAGCAGTTCTTC	CASSLGGHEQFF
TRBV2	.	.	TRBJ2-1	TGTGCCAGCAGTGATGGGGGGGGCTTGGAGTTCTTC	CASSDGGGLEFF
TRBV6-5	.	.	TRBJ1-5	TGTGCCAGCAGTACCGGACACCTCGATCAGCCCCAGCATTTT	CASSTGHLDQPQHF
TRBV7-3	.	.	TRBJ1-6	TGTGCCAGCCACTCTACGGGTGTTAGCTCCTATAATTCACCCCTCCACTTT	CASHSTGVSSYNSPLHF
TRBV5-4	TRBD1	.	TRBJ2-5	TGTGCCAGCAGCCCCCGGGACAGGGAAGAGACCCAGTACTTC	CASSPRDREETQYF
TRBV7-2	.	.	TRBJ1-5	TGTGCCAGCAGCTTAGGTCCCCGTGGCAATCAGCCCCAGCATTTT	CASSLGPRGNQPQHF
TRBV27	.	.	TRBJ2-7	TGTGCCAGCAGTTTATCCCGCCCTCGGACAGCCTCCTACGAGCAGTACTTC	CASSLSRPRTASYEQYF
TRBV5-4	TRBD2	.	TRBJ2-5	TGTGCCAGCAGCTCCCTCGGCGGGGGGGCTGAGACCCAGTACTTC	CASSSLGGGAETQYF
TRBV2	.	.	TRBJ2-5	TGTGCCAGCAGTGAAGGCGGAGGGGAGACCCAGTACTTC	CASSEGGGETQYF
TRBV7-9	TRBD1	.	TRBJ2-7	TGTGCCAGCAGCTTTGGGGACAGCTCTGGGGAGCAGTACTTC	CASSFGDSSGEQYF
TRBV30	.	.	TRBJ1-3	TGTGCCTGGAGTATAGGAGGAGGTGGAAACACCATATATTTT	CAWSIGGGGNTIYF
TRBV12-3/TRBV12-4	.	.	TRBJ1-2	TGTGCCAGCAGTTGGCACTATGGCTACACCTTC	CASSWHYGYTF
TRBV3-1/TRBV3-2	TRBD2	.	TRBJ2-7	TGTGCCAGCAGCCAGGGACTAGCGGGAGGGATTCTCTCCTACGAGCAGTACTTC	CASSQGLAGGILSYEQYF
TRBV6-4	.	once	TRBJ2-1	TGTGCCAGCAGTGAGGGCTGGAGGGGTGAGCAGTTCTTC	CASSEGWRGEQFF
TRBV4-1	.	.	TRBJ2-3	TGCGCCAGCAGCTCCCCCGTGCGCGGTTTCGGCACAGATACGCAGTATTTT	CASSSPVRGFGTDTQYF
TRBV30	TRBD1	.	TRBJ1-1	TGTGCCTACAGCGGACAGGGGAGCACTGAAGCTTTCTTT	CAYSGQGSTEAFF
TRBV5-4	TRBD2	.	TRBJ2-5	TGTGCCAGCAGCCTGAAGGGCCTAGCGGGGGGTCAAGAGACCCAGTACTTC	CASSLKGLAGGQETQYF
TRBV6-5	TRBD1	.	TRBJ1-1	TGTGCCAGCAGTTACTCGGGACAGGGGAACACTGAAGCTTTCTTT	CASSYSGQGNTEAFF
TRBV11-3	.	.	TRBJ2-2	TGTGCCAGCAGCGCCCTGCAGGGGATAGTCGGGGAGCTGTTTTTT	CASSALQGIVGELFF
TRBV2	TRBD2	.	TRBJ2-3	TGTGCCAGCAAAGCGGGGTTGGGAGATACGCAGTATTTT	CASKAGLGDTQYF
TRBV10-1	TRBD2	.	TRBJ2-5	TGCGCCAGCAGCTGGACTAGCGGGGGCCCACAAGAGACCCAGTACTTC	CASSWTSGGPQETQYF
TRBV5-4	TRBD2	.	TRBJ2-5	TGTGCCAGCAGCAGCTCGACTAGCGGGAGGGCCGGAGAGACCCAGTACTTC	CASSSSTSGRAGETQYF
TRBV6-4	.	.	TRBJ1-1	TGTGCCAGCAGTGCCGTGGGGGGGGCTGAAGCTTTCTTT	CASSAVGGAEAFF
TRBV18	.	.	TRBJ2-7	TGTGCCAGCTCATCCACTACAATTAATAGCGGTCTTCCCTACGAGCAGTACTTC	CASSSTTINSGLPYEQYF